This T cell receptor beta chain appears in the sequencing data of a study of cytomegalovirus exposure and HLA in healthy donors. Profiled with immunoSEQ multiplex PCR; TCRdb holds only in-frame clones, not every one. The top ten clones hold about 7.9% of a sample with about 140,000 clones, 88% of them seen once. The length of the CDR3 is 15 residues. With 6 bases removed from V and 3 bases from J, the gap between germline ends came to 18 bases. Germline lookup yields CDR1 MNHEY and CDR2 SMNVEV (reference sequence). This clonotype originated in a young woman in good health and CMV-seropositive. The rearrangement uses TRBV27 and TRBJ2-7; weak D call: TRBD2 (6 bases). Material: PBMCs. DNA of the CDR3: TGTGCCAGCAGCTCGAGAGCCGGGGGTCGCTACGAGCAGTACTTC. Encoded protein: CASSSRAGGRYEQYF.